This TCR beta chain was captured by sequencing in a study of Tregs in tolerant kidney transplant recipients. CD4+CD25+CD127- Tregs, CD4+CD25- non-Tregs, CD4 and CD8 cells were sorted. Concerning this clone itself: The sequenced fragment ends 3 residues before the CDR3 boundary, so the rest is inferred from the germline J gene.

Using immunoSEQ multiplex PCR, the repertoire was profiled, and TCRdb retains in-frame clones only, with some absent. The specimen's table records fewer than 35,000 clones. Germline assignment: CDR1 SNHLY and CDR2 FYNNEI. The V end lost 6 bases, the J end lost 2 bases, and 7 bases lay between the germline ends. The CDR3 is made up of 12 amino acids. Source: CD8+ T cells from blood, taken before the transplant. The chain links TRBV2 to TRBJ1-1; D is perhaps TRBD1 (6 bases). This TCR was recovered from a human donor who received a combined kidney and bone marrow transplant. CDR3 amino acids: CASRQGNTEAFF. Partial CDR3 DNA: TGTGCCAGCAGACAGGGAAACACTGAA.